These 12 T cell receptor beta chains share one sample of origin, sequenced in a study of graft-versus-host responses after intestinal transplantation. Here immunoSEQ multiplex PCR was the method, and the copy in TCRdb shows in-frame clones only, minus some. The repertoire includes some 90,000 clones, over 85% of them detected once, and over 0.45% sits in the top ten. No antigens are known for them. The sample in question was unstimulated CD8+ T cells sorted from spleen or lymph node cells, obtained before intestinal transplant. Receptor source: a human donor who received an intestinal transplant.

The genes are TRBV19 and TRBJ2-1; 9 positions match TRBD1. The CDR3 length is 15 residues. Germline V gives CDR1 LNHDA, CDR2 SQIVND (reference sequence). J lost 6 bases, V lost 5 bases, and 8 bases had no gene match. This CDR3 is CASSLGQGLANEQFF. For the CDR3, the DNA is TGTGCCAGTAGTTTGGGACAGGGTCTCGCCAATGAGCAGTTCTTC.

The rearrangement links TRBV5-1 to TRBJ1-1, with 7 bases lining up with TRBD1. The CDR3 sequence is 17 residues long. The J segment lost 2 bases and the V segment lost 0 bases, leaving 10 bases of the junction unmatched. Germline V gene lookup returns CDR1 SGHRS and CDR2 YFSETQ. The CDR3 DNA sequence: TGCGCCAGCAGCTTGGGAACAGGGGTGGGACTCAACACTGAAGCTTTCTTT. Protein: CASSLGTGVGLNTEAFF.

This chain connects TRBV2 to TRBJ2-5; weak D call: TRBD1 (8 bases). The CDR3 has 16 residues. CDR1 is SNHLY, CDR2 FYNNEI, per germline. V was trimmed by 4 bases and J by 4 bases, leaving 19 bases between them. The chain's CDR3 is CASSAGMTGEGETQYF. CDR3 nucleotide sequence: TGTGCCAGCAGTGCTGGGATGACAGGGGAGGGAGAGACCCAGTACTTC.

The chain carries TRBV5-4 and TRBJ2-7, with a possible D match to TRBD2 (6 bases). Germline values: CDR1 SGHNT, CDR2 YYREEE (reference sequence). Trimming cost V 3 bases and J 2 bases, with 15 bases left between them. This CDR3 is built from 15 residues. CDR3 coding DNA: TGTGCCAGCAGCTGGGGACTCTCGACGACCTACGAGCAGTACTTC. This sequence encodes CASSWGLSTTYEQYF.

CDR3: CASSWNSGGASYNEQFF. The CDR3 nucleotides are TGTGCCAGCAGCTGGAATAGCGGGGGGGCCTCTTACAATGAGCAGTTCTTC. The chain couples TRBV7-9 to TRBJ2-1; TRBD2 matches 11 bases. The CDR3 is 17 amino acids. The V segment lost 4 bases and the J segment 4 bases; nucleotides outside the gene matches: 9. Germline V lookup: CDR1 SEHNR, CDR2 FQNEAQ (reference sequence). The entire variable domain, with the rest obtained from reference TRBV7-9 and TRBJ2-1, is as follows: DTGVSQNPRHKITKRGQNVTFRCDPISEHNRLYWYRQTLGQGPEFLTYFQNEAQLEKSRLLSDRFSAERPKGSFSTLEIQRTEQGDSAMYLCASSWNSGGASYNEQFFGPGTRLTVL.

This sequence joins TRBV5-1 and TRBJ1-4; TRBD1 aligns across 7 bases. J was trimmed by 5 bases and V by 5 bases; bases with no gene match: 3. This CDR3 contains 13 residues. In germline, CDR1 is SGHRS, CDR2 YFSETQ. The CDR3 DNA sequence: TGCGCCAGCAGGGAAGGGGGCAATGAAAAACTGTTTTTT. It is translated as CASREGGNEKLFF.

The genes are TRBV6-5 and TRBJ2-1, with a weak D call TRBD2 (5 bases). This CDR3 region has 16 residues. The germline gives CDR1 MNHEY, CDR2 SVGAGI. Trimming took 2 bases from V and 1 from J, leaving 12 bases between them. The CDR3 DNA follows: TGTGCCAGCAGTTACAGAGTTGCGGGTTCCTACAATGAGCAGTTCTTC. Protein sequence: CASSYRVAGSYNEQFF.

V gene TRBV19 combines with J gene TRBJ1-5; possibly TRBD1 for D (6 bases). The CDR3 runs to 16 residues. Germline values: CDR1 LNHDA, CDR2 SQIVND (reference sequence). Trimming pared 7 bases from V and 6 bases from J, leaving 22 bases between. CDR3 sequence: CASTITHGGAGQPQHF. In nucleotides, the CDR3 is TGTGCCAGTACCATCACCCATGGGGGGGCCGGTCAGCCCCAGCATTTT.

The CDR3 spells CSARSDYGYTF. CDR3 coding DNA: TGCAGTGCTAGATCGGACTATGGCTACACCTTC. This rearrangement joins TRBV20-1 to TRBJ1-2; D not certain. V was cut by 2 bases and J by 3 bases, with 4 bases left in between. The CDR3 has 11 amino acids. CDR1 is DFQATT and CDR2 is SNEGSKA in the germline V gene (reference sequence).

The chain has TRBV4-1 and TRBJ2-1; TRBD1 agrees at 9 bases. Germline-derived CDR1 and CDR2 are MGHRA and YSYEKL. The V gene end was trimmed by 8 bases and the J gene end by 7 bases; junction bases not matched to a gene: 0. This CDR3 spans 11 amino acids. DNA for the CDR3: TGCGCCAGCGGACAGGGGAATGAGCAGTTCTTC. As protein: CASGQGNEQFF.

The gene calls are TRBV15 and TRBJ2-7, with TRBD1 identical over 9 bases. Germline CDR1 reads LNHNV; CDR2 reads YYDKDF (reference sequence). The CDR3 extends over 15 amino acids. V was clipped by 4 bases and J by 4 bases; unmatched bases: 8. The CDR3 region is CATSTYRGLAYEQYF. Here the CDR3 DNA reads TGTGCCACCAGCACATACAGGGGGCTCGCGTACGAGCAGTACTTC.

V usage is TRBV7-6 and J usage is TRBJ2-7; D may be TRBD2 (5 bases). V was clipped by 0 bases and J by 7 bases, with 10 bases between them. Germline values: CDR1 SGHVS, CDR2 FNYEAQ. The CDR3 has 13 amino acids. The CDR3 loop reads CASSLAGAGEQYF. DNA of the CDR3: TGTGCCAGCAGCTTAGCGGGAGCTGGGGAGCAGTACTTC.